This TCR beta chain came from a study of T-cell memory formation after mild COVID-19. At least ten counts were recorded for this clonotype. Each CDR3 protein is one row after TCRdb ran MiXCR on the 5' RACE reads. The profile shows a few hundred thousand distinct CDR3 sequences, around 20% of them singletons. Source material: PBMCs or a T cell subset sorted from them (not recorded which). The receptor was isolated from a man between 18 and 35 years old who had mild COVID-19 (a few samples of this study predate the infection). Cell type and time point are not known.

CDR3 amino acids: CASSRPRQGVGNTEAFF. In DNA form, the CDR3 reads TGTGCCAGCAGTCGACCACGACAGGGGGTCGGGAACACTGAAGCTTTCTTT. The chain employs TRBV12-3 or TRBV12-4 and TRBJ1-1, with 9 bases that match TRBD1. The V and J ends lost 5 bases and 1 base, in that order; junction bases with no gene match: 11. The CDR3 totals 17 residues.